This T cell receptor beta chain was found in a study of blood T cell repertoires in COVID-19. Study details: Collection of acute and convalescent COVID-19 samples took place in the United States, Italy and Spain.

Authors' analysis steps: Estimated nucleated cell counts came from reference gene primer amplification. Sequenced by immunoSEQ multiplex PCR; TCRdb stores in-frame clones only, minus some. V and J calls and clone size are as listed in that table; D and trimming were resolved from the DNA. This table holds approximately 270,000 clones, over 75% found once. This CDR3 is 14 amino acids long. In germline, CDR1 is SGHRS, CDR2 YFSETQ. The J segment lost 4 bases and the V segment lost 5 bases, leaving 8 bases of the junction unmatched. Seattle enrolled patients during active infection and tracked them longitudinally.

The specimen sequenced was peripheral blood. This chain joins TRBV5-1 and TRBJ1-2; 7 bases are shared with TRBD1. This sequence originates from a human donor with COVID-19, enrolled during active disease. The donor label of this sample is uncertain. The chain's CDR3 is CASRVTGALYGYTF. CDR3 bases: TGCGCCAGCAGGGTTACAGGGGCACTCTATGGCTACACCTTC.